This T cell receptor beta chain is drawn from a study of CD8+CD57+ T cells in acquired aplastic anemia. Profiles of TCR beta VDJ and CDR3 were generated from a genomic DNA template. MiXCR was run by TCRdb on the reads, yielding one entry per CDR3 protein. The repertoire consists of approximately 170,000 distinct CDR3 sequences, with around 50% occurring once and the leading ten covering 15% to 20%. This clonotype was recorded many times. CDR3 length: 18 amino acids. Germline trimming cut 0 bases from V and 5 bases from J; bases unmatched to any gene: 13. CDR1 is SGHDN, CDR2 FVKESK, per germline. The receptor comes from a human donor in good health, serving as a control. The chain links TRBV14 to TRBJ2-7, with 10 positions matching TRBD1. The sequenced material came from sorted CD4+, CD8+, or CD8+CD57+ T cells (not recorded which) from PBMCs. The CDR3 nucleotides read TGTGCCAGCAGCCAAGAGGGACAGGGGTTAGCAGTAAGGGACGAGCAGTACTTC. Encoded protein: CASSQEGQGLAVRDEQYF.